This TCR beta chain was sequenced in a study of blood T cell repertoires in COVID-19. The count of this clone is one. Assay used: immunoSEQ multiplex PCR; TCRdb lists only in-frame clones, some missing. The table includes about 130,000 clones, approximately 81% detected once. The CDR3 spans 16 residues. V gave up 1 base and J gave up 0 bases, with 10 bases separating them. CDR1 is LGHNA, CDR2 YSLEER, per germline. The chain uses TRBV4-3 and TRBJ1-3; a weak D match, TRBD1 (6 bases). This receptor was identified in a man older than 75 with COVID-19, enrolled during active disease. The sequencing input was peripheral blood. The DNA for the CDR3 is TGCGCCAGCAGCCAAGCCAGGGGCCCCTCTGGAAACACCATATATTTT. Translation gives CASSQARGPSGNTIYF.